Below are 7 T cell receptor beta chains sequenced from a single sample in a study of blood T cell repertoires in COVID-19. Measured with immunoSEQ multiplex PCR; TCRdb has only the in-frame clones, and not every one. The profile covers about 140,000 clones, with roughly 84% appearing a single time and 4% taken by the ten largest. Sample: peripheral blood. All receptors derive from a woman aged 60-75 years with acute or convalescent COVID-19.

This clone was observed once. The chain is built from TRBV7-9 and TRBJ2-2; 9 bases agree with TRBD1. The CDR3 loop spans 16 amino acids. CDR1 and CDR2 from the germline V gene are SEHNR and FQNEAQ (reference sequence). The V gene end was trimmed by 4 bases and the J gene end by 0 bases; junction bases not matched to a gene: 3. The CDR3 protein is CASSSQGAPNTGELFF. CDR3 nucleotide sequence: TGTGCCAGCAGCTCACAGGGGGCCCCGAACACCGGGGAGCTGTTTTTT.

This chain links TRBV7-9 with TRBJ2-2, with TRBD1 as a possible D gene (6 bases). The V and J ends lost 6 bases and 7 bases respectively, with 15 bases between them. Germline V gene lookup returns CDR1 SEHNR and CDR2 FQNEAQ (reference sequence). CDR3 length: 14 residues. The CDR3 region has the DNA TGTGCCAGCAGTCTACAGGGTGCGATCGGGGAGCTGTTTTTT. Protein: CASSLQGAIGELFF.

The chain recombines TRBV7-3 with TRBJ1-1; no firm D call. The V end was cut by 1 base, the J end by 5 bases, with 8 bases between. Germline V CDR1 and CDR2: SGHTA, FQGTGA. The CDR3 is made up of 13 amino acids. CDR3 residues: CASSLRPGTEAFF. CDR3 bases: TGTGCCAGCAGCTTAAGACCGGGGACTGAAGCTTTCTTT.

The gene calls are TRBV11-3 and TRBJ1-1; the D is unclear. V shed 4 bases and J shed 10 bases, with 16 bases lying between them. Per the germline V gene, CDR1 is SGHNT and CDR2 is YENEEA. The CDR3 sequence is 13 residues long. CDR3 nucleotide sequence: TGTGCCAGCAGCTCCTTGGCAGGCCCAGTAGCTTTCTTT. This encodes CASSSLAGPVAFF.

This sequence joins TRBV7-3 and TRBJ2-1; 13 nucleotides align to TRBD2. Germline V lookup: CDR1 SGHTA, CDR2 FQGTGA. CDR3 size: 14 residues. J was trimmed by 8 bases and V by 4 bases; bases with no gene match: 2. The CDR3 loop is CASSSGLAGHEQFF. Written as DNA, the CDR3 is TGTGCCAGCAGCTCGGGACTAGCGGGACATGAGCAGTTCTTC.

J is TRBJ1-5 and V is TRBV5-4, with D possibly matching TRBD1 (6 bases). V lost 4 bases and J lost 0, with 8 bases in between. In germline, CDR1 is SGHNT, CDR2 YYREEE (reference sequence). The CDR3 loop spans 14 amino acids. This CDR3 is CASSRGGSNQPQHF. The CDR3 region has the DNA TGTGCCAGCAGCCGAGGGGGTAGCAATCAGCCCCAGCATTTT.

V gene TRBV12-2 combines with J gene TRBJ2-1; TRBD1, as called in the table, went unchecked against the DNA. TRBV12-2 is shown as a pseudogene. CDR3 size: 17 residues. DNA of the CDR3: TGTGCAAGTCGCTTAATCGACAGGGGGCAACAGCATAATGAGCAGTTCTTC. Translating gives CASRLIDRGQQHNEQFF.